This TCR beta chain was sequenced during a study of T-cell memory formation after mild COVID-19. Study-level points and caveats: Clones shrinking from day 15 to 85 showed even CD4/CD8 mixes; later expanders tilted CD4+. Several responding clones turned up in pre-infection memory, indicating that cross-reactive memory may have taken part.

On this clonotype itself: Its antigen is unidentified.

Germline V gives CDR1 SEHNR, CDR2 FQNEAQ (reference sequence). This CDR3 has 15 amino acids. V lost 10 bases and J lost 4; bases outside the gene matches: 9. TCRdb processed the 5' RACE reads anew with MiXCR; each CDR3 protein has one entry. Among about 340,000 distinct CDR3 sequences listed, 13% were seen once. The material sequenced was PBMCs or a T cell subset sorted from them (not recorded which). The chain is built from TRBV7-9 and TRBJ1-5; 11 bases are a match to TRBD1. The clonotype was recovered from a man younger than 35 who had mild COVID-19 (a few samples of this study predate the infection). Cell type and time point are not known. The CDR3 nucleotides read TGTGCCACCGAGACCGGGACAGGGGGGAATCAGCCCCAGCATTTT. Its protein is CATETGTGGNQPQHF.